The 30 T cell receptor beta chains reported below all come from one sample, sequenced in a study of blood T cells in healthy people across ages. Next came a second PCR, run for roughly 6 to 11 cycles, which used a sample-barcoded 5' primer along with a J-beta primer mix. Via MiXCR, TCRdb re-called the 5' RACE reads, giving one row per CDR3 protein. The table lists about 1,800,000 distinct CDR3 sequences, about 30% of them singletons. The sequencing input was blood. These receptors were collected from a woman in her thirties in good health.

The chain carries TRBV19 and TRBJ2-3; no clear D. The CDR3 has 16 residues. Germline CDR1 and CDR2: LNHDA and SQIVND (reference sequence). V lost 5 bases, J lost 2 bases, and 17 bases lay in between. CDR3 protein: CASSPRGGRDTDTQYF. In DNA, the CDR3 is TGTGCCAGTAGTCCTCGAGGTGGTAGAGACACAGATACGCAGTATTTT.

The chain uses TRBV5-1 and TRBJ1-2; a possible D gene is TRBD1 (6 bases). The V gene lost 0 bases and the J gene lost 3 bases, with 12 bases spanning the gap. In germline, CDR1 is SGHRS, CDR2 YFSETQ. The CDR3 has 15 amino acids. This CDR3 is CASSLGQGNYYGYTF. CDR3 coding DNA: TGCGCCAGCAGCTTGGGGCAGGGGAATTACTATGGCTACACCTTC.

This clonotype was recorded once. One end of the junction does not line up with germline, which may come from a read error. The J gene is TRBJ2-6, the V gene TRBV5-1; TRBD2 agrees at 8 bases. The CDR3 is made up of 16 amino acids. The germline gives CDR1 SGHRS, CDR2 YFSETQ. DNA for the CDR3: TGCGCCAGCAGCTTGACTAGCGGCTCTGGGGTCAACGTCCTGACTTTC. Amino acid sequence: CASSLTSGSGVNVLTF.

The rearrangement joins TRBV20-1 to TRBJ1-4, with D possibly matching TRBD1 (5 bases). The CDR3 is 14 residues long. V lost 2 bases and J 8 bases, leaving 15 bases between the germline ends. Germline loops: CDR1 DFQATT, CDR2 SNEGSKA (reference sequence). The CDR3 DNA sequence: TGCAGTGCTAGAATCAGGGCCGCGGGGGAAAAACTGTTTTTT. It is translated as CSARIRAAGEKLFF.

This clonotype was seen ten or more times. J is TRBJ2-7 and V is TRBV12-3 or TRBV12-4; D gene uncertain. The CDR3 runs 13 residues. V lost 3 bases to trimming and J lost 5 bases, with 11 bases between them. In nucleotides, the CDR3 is TGTGCCAGCAGTTTTATTAGAGGAGACGAGCAGTACTTC. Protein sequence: CASSFIRGDEQYF.

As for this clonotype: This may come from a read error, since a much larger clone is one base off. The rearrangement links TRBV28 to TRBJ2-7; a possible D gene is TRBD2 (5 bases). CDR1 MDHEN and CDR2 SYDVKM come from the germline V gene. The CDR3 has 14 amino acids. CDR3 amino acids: CASSPYPGSYGQYF. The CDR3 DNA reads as TGTGCCAGCAGTCCCTACCCGGGATCCTACGGGCAGTACTTC.

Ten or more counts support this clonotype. The CDR3 region has the DNA TGTGCCAGCAGTAACGAGGCGGGGGGGCGTAGTGAGCAGTTCTTC. The encoded protein is CASSNEAGGRSEQFF. The V gene is TRBV6-2 or TRBV6-3, the J gene TRBJ2-1, with 9 bases aligning to TRBD2. CDR1 and CDR2 (germline): MNHEY, SVGEGT. The CDR3 is 15 residues long. V shed 5 bases, J shed 9 bases, and the junction held 11 bases outside the gene matches.

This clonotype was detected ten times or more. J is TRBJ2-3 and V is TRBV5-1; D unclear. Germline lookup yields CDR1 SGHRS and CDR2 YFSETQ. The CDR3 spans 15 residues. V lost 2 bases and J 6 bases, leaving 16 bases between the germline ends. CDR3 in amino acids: CASSFGSPTLDTQYF. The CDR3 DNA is TGCGCCAGCAGCTTCGGATCCCCTACGTTGGATACGCAGTATTTT.

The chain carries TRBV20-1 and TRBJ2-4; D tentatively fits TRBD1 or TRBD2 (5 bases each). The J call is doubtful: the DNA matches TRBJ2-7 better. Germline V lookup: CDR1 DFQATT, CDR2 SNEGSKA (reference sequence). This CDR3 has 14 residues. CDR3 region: CSASRDPGPYEQYF. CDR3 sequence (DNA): TGCAGTGCTAGTCGGGACCCGGGGCCCTACGAGCAGTACTTC.

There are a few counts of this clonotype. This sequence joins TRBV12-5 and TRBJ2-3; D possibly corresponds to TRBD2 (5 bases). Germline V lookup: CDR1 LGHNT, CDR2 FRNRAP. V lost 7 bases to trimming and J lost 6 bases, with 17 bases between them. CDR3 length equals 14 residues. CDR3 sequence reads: CASATTSGKDTQYF. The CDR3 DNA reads TGTGCTAGTGCCACCACTTCCGGGAAGGATACGCAGTATTTT. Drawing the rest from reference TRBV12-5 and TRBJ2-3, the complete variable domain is DARVTQTPRHKVTEMGQEVTMRCQPILGHNTVFWYRQTMMQGLELLAYFRNRAPLDDSGMPKDRFSAEMPDATLATLKIQPSEPRDSAVYFCASATTSGKDTQYFGPGTRLTVL.

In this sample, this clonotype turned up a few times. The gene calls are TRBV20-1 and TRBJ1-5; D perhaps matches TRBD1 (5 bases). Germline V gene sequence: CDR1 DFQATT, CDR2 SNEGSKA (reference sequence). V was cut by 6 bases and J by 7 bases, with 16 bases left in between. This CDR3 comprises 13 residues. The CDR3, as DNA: TGCAGTGCATCTAGGGGCGGGTTCCAGCCCCAGCATTTT. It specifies CSASRGGFQPQHF.

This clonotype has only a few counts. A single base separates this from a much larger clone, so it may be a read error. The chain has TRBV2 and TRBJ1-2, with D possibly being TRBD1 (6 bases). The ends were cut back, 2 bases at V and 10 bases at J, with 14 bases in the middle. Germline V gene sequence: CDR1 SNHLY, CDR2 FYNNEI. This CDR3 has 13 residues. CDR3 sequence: CASSETGNWDYTF. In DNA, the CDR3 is TGTGCCAGCAGTGAAACAGGGAATTGGGACTACACCTTC.

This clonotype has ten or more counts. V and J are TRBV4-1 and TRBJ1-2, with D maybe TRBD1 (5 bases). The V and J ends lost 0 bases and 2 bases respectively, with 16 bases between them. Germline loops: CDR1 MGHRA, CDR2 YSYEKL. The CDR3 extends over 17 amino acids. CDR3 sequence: CASSQDWERGRNYGYTF. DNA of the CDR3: TGCGCCAGCAGCCAAGATTGGGAGCGGGGCCGGAACTATGGCTACACCTTC.

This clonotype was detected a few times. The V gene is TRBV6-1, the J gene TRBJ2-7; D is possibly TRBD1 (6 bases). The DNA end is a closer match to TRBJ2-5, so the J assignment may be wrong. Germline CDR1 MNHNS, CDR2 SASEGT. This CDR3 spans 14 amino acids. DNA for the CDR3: TGTGCCAGCAGTGAACTCTGGGGGCGAGAGACCCAGTACTTC. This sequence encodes CASSELWGRETQYF.

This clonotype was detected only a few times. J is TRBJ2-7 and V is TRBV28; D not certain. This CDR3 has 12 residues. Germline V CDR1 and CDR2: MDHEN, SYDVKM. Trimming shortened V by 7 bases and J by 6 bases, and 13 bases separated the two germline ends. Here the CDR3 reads CASTNRAAEQYF. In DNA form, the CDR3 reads TGTGCCAGCACGAATCGGGCCGCCGAGCAGTACTTC.

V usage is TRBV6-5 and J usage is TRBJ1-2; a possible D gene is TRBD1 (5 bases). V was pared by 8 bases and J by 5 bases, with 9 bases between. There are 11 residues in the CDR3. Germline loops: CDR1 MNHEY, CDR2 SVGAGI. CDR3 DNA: TGTGCCAGCCACGACAGTTATGGCTACACCTTC. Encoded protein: CASHDSYGYTF.

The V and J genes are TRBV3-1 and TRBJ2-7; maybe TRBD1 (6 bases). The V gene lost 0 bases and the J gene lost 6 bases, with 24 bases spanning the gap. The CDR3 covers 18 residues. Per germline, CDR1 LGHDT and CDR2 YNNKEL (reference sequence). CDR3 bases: TGTGCCAGCAGCCAAGATAGGGTCCGGGACACCGAGGGTCGCGAGCAGTACTTC. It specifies CASSQDRVRDTEGREQYF.

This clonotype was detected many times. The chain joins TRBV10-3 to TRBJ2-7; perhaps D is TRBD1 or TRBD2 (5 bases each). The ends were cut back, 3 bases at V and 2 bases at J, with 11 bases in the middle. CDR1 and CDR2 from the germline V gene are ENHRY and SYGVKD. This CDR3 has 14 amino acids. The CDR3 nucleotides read TGTGCCATCAGTGAAAGGGACGGACCCTACGAGCAGTACTTC. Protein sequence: CAISERDGPYEQYF.

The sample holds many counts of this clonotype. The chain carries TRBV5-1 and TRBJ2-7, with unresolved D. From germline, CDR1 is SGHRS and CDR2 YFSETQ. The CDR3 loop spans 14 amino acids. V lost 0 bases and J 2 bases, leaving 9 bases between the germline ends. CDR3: CASSLDVATYEQYF. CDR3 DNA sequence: TGCGCCAGCAGCTTGGACGTGGCGACCTACGAGCAGTACTTC.

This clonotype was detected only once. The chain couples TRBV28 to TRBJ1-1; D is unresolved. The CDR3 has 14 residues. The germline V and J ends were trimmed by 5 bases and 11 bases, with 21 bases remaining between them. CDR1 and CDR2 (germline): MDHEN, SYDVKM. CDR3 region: CASSHNTGSSRAFF. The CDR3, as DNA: TGTGCCAGCAGTCATAACACTGGTTCTTCTCGCGCTTTCTTT.

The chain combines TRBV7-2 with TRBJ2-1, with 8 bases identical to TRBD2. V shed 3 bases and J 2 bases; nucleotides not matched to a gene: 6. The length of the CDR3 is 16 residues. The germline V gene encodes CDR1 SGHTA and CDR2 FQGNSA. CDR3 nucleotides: TGTGCCAGCAGCTTGGCTAGCGGGCCTACCTACAATGAGCAGTTCTTC. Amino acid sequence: CASSLASGPTYNEQFF. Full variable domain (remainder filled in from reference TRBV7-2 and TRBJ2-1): GAGVSQSPSNKVTEKGKDVELRCDPISGHTALYWYRQSLGQGLEFLIYFQGNSAPDKSGLPSDRFSAERTGGSVSTLTIQRTQQEDSAVYLCASSLASGPTYNEQFFGPGTRLTVL.

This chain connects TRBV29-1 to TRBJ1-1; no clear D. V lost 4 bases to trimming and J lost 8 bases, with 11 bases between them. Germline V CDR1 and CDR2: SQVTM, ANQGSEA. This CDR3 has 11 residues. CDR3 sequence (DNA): TGCAGCGTTGCTGGGGAACTAGAAGCTTTCTTT. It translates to CSVAGELEAFF.

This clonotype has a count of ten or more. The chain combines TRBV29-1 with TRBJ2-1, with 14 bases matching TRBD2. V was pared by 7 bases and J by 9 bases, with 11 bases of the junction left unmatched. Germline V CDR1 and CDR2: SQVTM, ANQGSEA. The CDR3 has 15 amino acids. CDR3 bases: TGCAGCGCCCGAGGGACTAGCGGGGGACCGGCTGAGCAGTTCTTC. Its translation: CSARGTSGGPAEQFF.

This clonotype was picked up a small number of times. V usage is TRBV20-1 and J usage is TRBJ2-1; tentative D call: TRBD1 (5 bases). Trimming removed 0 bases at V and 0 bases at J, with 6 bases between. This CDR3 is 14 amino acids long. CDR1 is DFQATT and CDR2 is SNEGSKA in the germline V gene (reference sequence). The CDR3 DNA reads TGCAGTGCTAGAGATGACAGCTCCTACAATGAGCAGTTCTTC. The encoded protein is CSARDDSSYNEQFF.

DNA of the CDR3: TGTGCCAGCAGTTTAGGGTACGGGATGAACTATGGCTACACCTTC. Its protein product is CASSLGYGMNYGYTF. The V and J genes are TRBV12-3 or TRBV12-4 and TRBJ1-2; the D is unclear. V was clipped by 1 base and J by 2 bases, with 11 bases between them. This CDR3 comprises 15 residues.

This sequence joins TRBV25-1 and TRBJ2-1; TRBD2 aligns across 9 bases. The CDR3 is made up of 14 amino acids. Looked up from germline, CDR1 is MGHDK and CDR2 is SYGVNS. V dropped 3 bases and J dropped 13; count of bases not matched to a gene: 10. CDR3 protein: CASSDPGVAGAQFF. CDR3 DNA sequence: TGTGCCAGCAGTGACCCCGGGGTAGCGGGAGCCCAGTTCTTC.

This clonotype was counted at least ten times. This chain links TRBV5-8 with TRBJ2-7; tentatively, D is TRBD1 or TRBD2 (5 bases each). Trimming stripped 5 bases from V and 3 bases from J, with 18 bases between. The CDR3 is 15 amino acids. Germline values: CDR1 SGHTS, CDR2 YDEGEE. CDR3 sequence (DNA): TGTGCCAGCAGGGAACCGGGATCTGGGGGCTACGAGCAGTACTTC. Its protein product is CASREPGSGGYEQYF.

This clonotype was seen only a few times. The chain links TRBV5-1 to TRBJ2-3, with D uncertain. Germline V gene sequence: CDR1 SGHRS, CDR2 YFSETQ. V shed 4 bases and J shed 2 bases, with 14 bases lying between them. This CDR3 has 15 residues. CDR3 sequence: CASSPPTDITDTQYF. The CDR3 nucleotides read TGCGCCAGCAGCCCCCCGACTGACATCACAGATACGCAGTATTTT.

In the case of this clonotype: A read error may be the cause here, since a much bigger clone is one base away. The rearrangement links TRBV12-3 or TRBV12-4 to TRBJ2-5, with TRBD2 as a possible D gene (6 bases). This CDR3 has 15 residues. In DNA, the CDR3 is TGTACCAGCAGTTTCAGTTCCGGGGGTTGGGAGACCCAGTACTTC. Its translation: CTSSFSSGGWETQYF.

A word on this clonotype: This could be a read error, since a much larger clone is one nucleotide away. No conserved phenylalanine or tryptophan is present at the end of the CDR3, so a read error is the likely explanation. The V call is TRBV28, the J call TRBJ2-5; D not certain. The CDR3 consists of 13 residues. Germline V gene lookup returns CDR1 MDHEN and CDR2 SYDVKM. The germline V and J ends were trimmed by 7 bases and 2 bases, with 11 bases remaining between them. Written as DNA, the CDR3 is TGTGCCAGCACCTACCCCCCACAAGAGACCCAGTACGTC. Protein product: CASTYPPQETQYV.